The present entry profiles one T cell receptor beta chain with its context. This clonotype has a handful of counts. Its antigen is not yet known. Nothing much larger sits one base from this clone, and base qualities are not available. The 35 to 40 donors, aged 6 to 90 years, were systemically healthy Caucasian individuals from Russia. Each donor gave ten milliliters of peripheral blood, drawn into EDTA-treated Vacutainer tubes. Ficoll-Paque density-gradient centrifugation was used to isolate PBMCs, with at least 7 million per sample. Trizol reagent was used to extract total RNA from PBMCs, with at least 6 micrograms per sample. For every donor, an aliquot of PBMCs went through flow cytometry to measure the percentages of naive CD45RAhigh/CD27high T cells. Trimming removed 7 bases from V and 4 bases from J; the gene matches leave 6 bases unexplained. The CDR3 has 12 amino acids, counting the end cysteine and phenylalanine. Here the CDR3 DNA is all that survives: 36 bases in frame from base 1. The germline V gene gives CDR1 as SQVTM and CDR2 as ANQGSEA.

The library was generated by 5' RACE. TCRdb lists the instrument as Illumina HiSeq 2500. The second PCR ran for roughly 7 to 12 cycles and used a J-beta primer mix along with a sample-barcoded 5' primer. A template-switch 5' adaptor carrying 12 random nucleotides introduced a unique molecular identifier onto each TCR beta cDNA molecule. At least 2.5 million CDR3-containing paired-end reads were obtained from each sample. The Mint cDNA synthesis kit, primed by a TRBC-specific oligonucleotide, was used to synthesize first-strand cDNA from all RNA. All cDNA was treated with uracil-DNA glycosylase and then went through a first 18-cycle PCR with the universal primers M1SS and BC2_uni_R. The original pipeline was this. For normalization, 1 million high-quality reads, each with a distinct molecular identifier, were randomly selected from each sample. Reads sharing molecular identifiers were discarded rather than binned into consensus sequences. MiTCR, with a Q25 quality threshold and the strictest error-elimination algorithm, was used for CDR3 identification, clonotype clustering and error correction. A nonparametric unseen species model using Euler transformation provided a lower-bound estimate of total TCR beta diversity. Using fastp at Q25 and MiXCR, TCRdb reprocessed the public reads and kept productive beta chains. When rows share a CDR3 protein, they turn into one entry using the most common DNA and genes. None of the V and J calls come from the authors' own analysis; TCRdb made them. This sample is represented by over 1,300,000 distinct CDR3 sequences; 55% to 75% of them were singletons. 6.5% to 8.5% of the sample is in the top ten clones.

The sample originates from a study of blood T cells in healthy people across ages (dated by TCRdb to about 2015). About the full investigation: Template switching captured roughly one uniquely barcoded TCR beta cDNA molecule per two T cells in model experiments. Two additional independent replicas of 1 million unique cDNA reads from the same blood draw were analyzed for two donors (one aged 18 to 30 and one aged 80 or older). To avoid experimental bias, donors of different ages were distributed randomly across sequencing lanes. Using deep sequencing normalized with unique cDNA molecular identifiers, the study measured how TCR beta repertoire diversity changes with age. The donors were split into four age groups: young (average 16 years), middle-aged (39), aged (62) and long-lived (roughly 86).

The research as a whole found: A strong correlation was found between observed TCR beta diversity and the percentage of naive T cells measured by flow cytometry. Because the CMV infection status of the donors was unknown, age-related changes in expanded clonotypes may potentially have been confounded. Observed TCR beta diversity per million T cells fell roughly linearly with age, and a significant reduction was already apparent by age about 38. Estimates of total diversity from one million sequenced T cells were regarded as lower bounds and underestimates. The long-lived group showed more naive CD4+ T cells, fewer expanded clones and increased TCR diversity than the aged group, suggesting age selection. Bulk unsorted PBMC profiling prevented conclusive comparison of naive and antigen-experienced compartments.

The sequence was collected from a man between 18 and 29 years old in good health. Material for sequencing was blood. The chain uses TRBV29-1 and TRBJ1-2, with TRBD1 identical over 7 junction bases. This receptor has the CDR3 CSGQRDSYGYTF. The base sequence is TGCAGCGGGCAACGGGACAGCTATGGCTACACCTTC.